This T cell receptor beta chain comes out of a study of cytomegalovirus exposure and HLA in healthy donors. Vbeta (60) and Jbeta (13) primers were used in the PCR. Clones were read by immunoSEQ multiplex PCR, and TCRdb kept only the in-frame ones, dropping some. The sample table includes about 55,000 clones. The CDR3 is made up of 13 amino acids. V lost 6 bases, J lost 5 bases, and 11 bases lay in between. Germline V lookup: CDR1 MDHEN, CDR2 SYDVKM. The rearrangement joins TRBV28 to TRBJ2-4; possible D gene TRBD2, 6 bases. The source is a man over 45 in good health and CMV-seropositive. The sequenced sample was PBMCs. CDR3 protein: CASSRREENIQYF. The CDR3 nucleotides are TGTGCCAGCAGCCGCAGGGAGGAAAACATTCAGTACTTC.